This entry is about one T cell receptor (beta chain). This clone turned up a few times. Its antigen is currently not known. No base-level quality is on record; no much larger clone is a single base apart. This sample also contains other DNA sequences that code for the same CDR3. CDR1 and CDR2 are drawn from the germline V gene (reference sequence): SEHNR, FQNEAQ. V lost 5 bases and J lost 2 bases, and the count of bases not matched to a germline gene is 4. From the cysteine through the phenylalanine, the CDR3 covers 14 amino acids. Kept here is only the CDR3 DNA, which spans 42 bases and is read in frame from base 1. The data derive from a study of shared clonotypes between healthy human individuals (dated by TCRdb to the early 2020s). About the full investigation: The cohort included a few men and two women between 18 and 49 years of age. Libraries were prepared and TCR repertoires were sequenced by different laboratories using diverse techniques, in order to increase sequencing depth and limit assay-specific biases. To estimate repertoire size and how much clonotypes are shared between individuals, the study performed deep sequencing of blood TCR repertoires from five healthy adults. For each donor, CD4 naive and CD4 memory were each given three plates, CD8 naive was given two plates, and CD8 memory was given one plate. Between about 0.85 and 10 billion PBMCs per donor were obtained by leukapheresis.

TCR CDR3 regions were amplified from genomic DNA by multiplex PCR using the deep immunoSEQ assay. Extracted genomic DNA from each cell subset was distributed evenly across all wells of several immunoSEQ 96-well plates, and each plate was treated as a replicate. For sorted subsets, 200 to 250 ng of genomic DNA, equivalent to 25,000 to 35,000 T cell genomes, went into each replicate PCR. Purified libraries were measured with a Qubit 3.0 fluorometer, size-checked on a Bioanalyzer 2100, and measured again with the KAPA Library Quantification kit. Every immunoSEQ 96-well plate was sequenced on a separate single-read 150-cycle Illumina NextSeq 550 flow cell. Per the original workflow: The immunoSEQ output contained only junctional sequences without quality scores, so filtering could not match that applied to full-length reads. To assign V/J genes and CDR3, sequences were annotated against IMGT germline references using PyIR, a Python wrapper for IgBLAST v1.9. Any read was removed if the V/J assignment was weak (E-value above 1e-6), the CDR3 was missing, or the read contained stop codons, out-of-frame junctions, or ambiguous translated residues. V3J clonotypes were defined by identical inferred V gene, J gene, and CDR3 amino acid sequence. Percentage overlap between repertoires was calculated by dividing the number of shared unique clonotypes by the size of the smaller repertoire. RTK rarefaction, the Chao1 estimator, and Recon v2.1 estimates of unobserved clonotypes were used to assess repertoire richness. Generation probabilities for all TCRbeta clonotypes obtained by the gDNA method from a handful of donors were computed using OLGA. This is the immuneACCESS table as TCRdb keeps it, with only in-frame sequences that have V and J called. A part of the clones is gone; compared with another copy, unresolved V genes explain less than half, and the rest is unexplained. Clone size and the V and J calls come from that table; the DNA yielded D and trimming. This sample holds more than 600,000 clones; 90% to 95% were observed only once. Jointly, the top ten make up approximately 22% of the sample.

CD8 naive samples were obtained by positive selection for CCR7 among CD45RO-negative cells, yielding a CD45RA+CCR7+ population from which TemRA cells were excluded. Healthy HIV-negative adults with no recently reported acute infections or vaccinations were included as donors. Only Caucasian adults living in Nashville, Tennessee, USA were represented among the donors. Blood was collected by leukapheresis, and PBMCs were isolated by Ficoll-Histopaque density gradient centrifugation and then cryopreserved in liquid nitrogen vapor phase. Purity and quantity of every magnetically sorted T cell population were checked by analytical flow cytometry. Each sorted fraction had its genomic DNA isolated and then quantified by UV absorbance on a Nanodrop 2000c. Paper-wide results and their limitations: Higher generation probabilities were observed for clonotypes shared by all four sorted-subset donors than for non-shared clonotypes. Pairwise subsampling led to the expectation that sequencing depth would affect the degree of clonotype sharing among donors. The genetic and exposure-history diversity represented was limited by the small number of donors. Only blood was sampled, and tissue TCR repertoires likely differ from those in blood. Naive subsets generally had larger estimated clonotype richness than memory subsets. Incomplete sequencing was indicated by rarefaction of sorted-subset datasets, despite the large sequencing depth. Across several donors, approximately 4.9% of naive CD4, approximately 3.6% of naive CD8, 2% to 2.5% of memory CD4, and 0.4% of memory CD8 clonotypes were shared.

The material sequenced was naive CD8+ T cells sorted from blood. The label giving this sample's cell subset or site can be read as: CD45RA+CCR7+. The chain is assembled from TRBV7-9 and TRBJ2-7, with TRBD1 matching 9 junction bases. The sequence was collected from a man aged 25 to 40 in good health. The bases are TGTGCCAGCAGCAATACAGGGGGCCCCTACGAGCAGTACTTC. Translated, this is CASSNTGGPYEQYF.